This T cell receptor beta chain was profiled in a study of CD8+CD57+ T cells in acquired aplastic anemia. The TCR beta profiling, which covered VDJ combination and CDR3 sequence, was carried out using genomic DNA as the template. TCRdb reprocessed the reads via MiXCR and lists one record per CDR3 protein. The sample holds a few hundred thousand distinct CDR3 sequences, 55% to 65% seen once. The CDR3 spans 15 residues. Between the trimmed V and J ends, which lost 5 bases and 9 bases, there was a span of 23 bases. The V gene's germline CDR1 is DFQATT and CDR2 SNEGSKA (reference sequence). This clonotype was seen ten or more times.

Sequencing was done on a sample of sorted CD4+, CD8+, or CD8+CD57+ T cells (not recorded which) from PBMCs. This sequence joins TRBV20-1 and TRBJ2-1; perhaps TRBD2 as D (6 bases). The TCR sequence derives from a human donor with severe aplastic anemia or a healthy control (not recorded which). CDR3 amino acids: CSAVSRGVRRGEQFF. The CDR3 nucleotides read TGCAGTGCTGTCAGTAGGGGTGTCAGGAGGGGTGAGCAGTTCTTC.